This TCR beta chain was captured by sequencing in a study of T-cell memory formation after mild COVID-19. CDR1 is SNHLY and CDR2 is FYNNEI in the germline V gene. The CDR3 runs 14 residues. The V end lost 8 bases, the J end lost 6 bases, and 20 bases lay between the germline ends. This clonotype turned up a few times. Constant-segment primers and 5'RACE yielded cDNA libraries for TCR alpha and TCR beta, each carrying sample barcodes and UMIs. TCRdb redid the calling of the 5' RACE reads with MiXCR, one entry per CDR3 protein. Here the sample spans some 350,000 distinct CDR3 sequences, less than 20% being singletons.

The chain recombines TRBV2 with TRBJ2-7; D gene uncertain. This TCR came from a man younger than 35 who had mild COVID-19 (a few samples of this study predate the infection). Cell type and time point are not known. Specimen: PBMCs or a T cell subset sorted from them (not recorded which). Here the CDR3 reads CASAPGPTAVEQYF. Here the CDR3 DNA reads TGTGCCAGCGCCCCAGGACCCACTGCCGTCGAGCAGTACTTC.